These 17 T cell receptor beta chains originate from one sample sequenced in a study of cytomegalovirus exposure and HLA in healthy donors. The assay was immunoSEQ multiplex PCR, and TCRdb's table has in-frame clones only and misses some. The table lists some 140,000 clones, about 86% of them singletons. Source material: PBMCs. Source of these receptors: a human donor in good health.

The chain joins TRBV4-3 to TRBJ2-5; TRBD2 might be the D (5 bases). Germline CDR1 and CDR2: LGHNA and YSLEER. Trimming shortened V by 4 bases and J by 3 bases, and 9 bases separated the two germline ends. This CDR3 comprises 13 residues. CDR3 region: CASSPKAEETQYF. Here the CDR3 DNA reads TGCGCCAGCAGCCCTAAAGCGGAAGAGACCCAGTACTTC.

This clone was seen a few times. The CDR3 DNA sequence: TGTGCCAGCAGTGATACAGAGGGCTATGGCTACACCTTC. Amino acid sequence: CASSDTEGYGYTF. J is TRBJ1-2 and V is TRBV2; no definite D call. Germline CDR1 and CDR2: SNHLY and FYNNEI. V gave up 3 bases and J gave up 4 bases, with 9 bases separating them. This CDR3 contains 13 residues.

DNA for the CDR3: TGTGCCAGCAGCCCATACAGGGGGACTGAAGCTTTCTTT. Its protein product is CASSPYRGTEAFF. This chain connects TRBV7-2 to TRBJ1-1, with 8 bases matching TRBD1. Germline CDR1 SGHTA, CDR2 FQGNSA. The CDR3 covers 13 residues. J was trimmed by 5 bases and V by 5 bases; bases with no gene match: 4.

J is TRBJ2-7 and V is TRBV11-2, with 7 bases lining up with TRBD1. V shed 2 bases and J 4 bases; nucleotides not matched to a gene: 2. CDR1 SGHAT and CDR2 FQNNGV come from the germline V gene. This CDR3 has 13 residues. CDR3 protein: CASSLSRGYEQYF. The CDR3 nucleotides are TGTGCCAGCAGCTTATCCAGGGGGTACGAGCAGTACTTC. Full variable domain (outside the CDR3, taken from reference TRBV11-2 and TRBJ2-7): EAGVAQSPRYKIIEKRQSVAFWCNPISGHATLYWYQQILGQGPKLLIQFQNNGVVDDSQLPKDRFSAERLKGVDSTLKIQPAKLEDSAVYLCASSLSRGYEQYFGPGTRLTVT.

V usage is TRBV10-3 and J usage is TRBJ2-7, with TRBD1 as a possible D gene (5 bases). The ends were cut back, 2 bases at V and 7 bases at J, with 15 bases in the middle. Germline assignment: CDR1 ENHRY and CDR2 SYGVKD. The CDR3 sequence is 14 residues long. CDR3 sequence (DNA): TGTGCCATCAGTGAGAGGGGTGCTAGTAGAGAGCAGTACTTC. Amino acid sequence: CAISERGASREQYF.

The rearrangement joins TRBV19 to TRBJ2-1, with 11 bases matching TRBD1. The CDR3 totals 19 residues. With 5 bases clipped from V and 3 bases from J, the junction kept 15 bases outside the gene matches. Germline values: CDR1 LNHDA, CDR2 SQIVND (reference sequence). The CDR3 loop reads CASSSPGQGVKEIYNEQFF. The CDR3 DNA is TGTGCCAGTAGTTCCCCGGGACAGGGGGTAAAGGAGATCTACAATGAGCAGTTCTTC.

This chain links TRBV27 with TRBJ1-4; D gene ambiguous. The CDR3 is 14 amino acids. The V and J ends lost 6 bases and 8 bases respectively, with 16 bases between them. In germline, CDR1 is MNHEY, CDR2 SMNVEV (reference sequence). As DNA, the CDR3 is TGTGCCAGCAGGGAGGGCCCCGGATACGAAAAACTGTTTTTT. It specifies CASREGPGYEKLFF.

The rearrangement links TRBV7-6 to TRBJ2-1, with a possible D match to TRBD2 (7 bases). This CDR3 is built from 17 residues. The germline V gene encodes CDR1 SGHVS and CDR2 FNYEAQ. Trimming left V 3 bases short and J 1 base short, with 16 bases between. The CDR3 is CASSFGGGGGSYNEQFF. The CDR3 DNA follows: TGTGCCAGCAGCTTTGGAGGAGGGGGGGGATCCTACAATGAGCAGTTCTTC.

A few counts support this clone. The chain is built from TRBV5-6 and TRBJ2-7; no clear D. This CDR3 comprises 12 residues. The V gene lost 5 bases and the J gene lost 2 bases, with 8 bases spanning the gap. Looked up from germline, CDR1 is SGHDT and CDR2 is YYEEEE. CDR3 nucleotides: TGTGCCAGCAGTTCTGCTACCTACGAGCAGTACTTC. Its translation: CASSSATYEQYF.

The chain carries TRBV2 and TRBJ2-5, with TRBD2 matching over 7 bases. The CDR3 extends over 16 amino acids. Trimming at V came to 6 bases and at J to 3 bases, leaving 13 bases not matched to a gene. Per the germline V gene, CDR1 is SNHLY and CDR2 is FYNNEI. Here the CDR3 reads CASSLRGRAVEETQYF. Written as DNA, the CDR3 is TGTGCCAGCAGCCTACGGGGGAGGGCCGTTGAAGAGACCCAGTACTTC.

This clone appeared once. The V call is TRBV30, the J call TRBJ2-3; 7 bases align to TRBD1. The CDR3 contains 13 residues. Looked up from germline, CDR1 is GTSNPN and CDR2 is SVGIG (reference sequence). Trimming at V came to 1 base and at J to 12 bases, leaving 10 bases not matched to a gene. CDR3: CAWSGPRQGVQYF. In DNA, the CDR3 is TGTGCCTGGAGTGGGCCCCGACAGGGCGTCCAGTATTTT.

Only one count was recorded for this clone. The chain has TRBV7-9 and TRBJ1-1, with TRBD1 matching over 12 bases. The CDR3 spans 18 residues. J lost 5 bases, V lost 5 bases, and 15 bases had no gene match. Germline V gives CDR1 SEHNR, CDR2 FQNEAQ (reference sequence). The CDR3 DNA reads TGTGCCAGCAGCCCCTCACTCCGGGACAGGGGGCTGAGAACTGAAGCTTTCTTT. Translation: CASSPSLRDRGLRTEAFF.

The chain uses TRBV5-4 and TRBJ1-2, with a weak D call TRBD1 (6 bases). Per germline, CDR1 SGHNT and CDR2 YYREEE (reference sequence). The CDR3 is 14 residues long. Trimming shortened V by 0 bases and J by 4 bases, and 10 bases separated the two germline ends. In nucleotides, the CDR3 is TGTGCCAGCAGCTTGGGGACAGAAATCTATGGCTACACCTTC. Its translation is CASSLGTEIYGYTF.

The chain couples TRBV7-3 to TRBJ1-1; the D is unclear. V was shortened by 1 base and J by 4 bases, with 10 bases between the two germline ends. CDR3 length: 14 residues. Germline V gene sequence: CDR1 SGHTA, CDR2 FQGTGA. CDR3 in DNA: TGTGCCAGCAGCTTAAGCCCGAAGAGCACTGAAGCTTTCTTT. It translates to CASSLSPKSTEAFF.

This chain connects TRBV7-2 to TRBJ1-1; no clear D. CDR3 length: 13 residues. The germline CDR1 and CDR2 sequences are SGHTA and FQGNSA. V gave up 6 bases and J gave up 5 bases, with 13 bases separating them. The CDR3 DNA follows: TGTGCCAGCAGGAAAAGCGGGAGGACTGAAGCTTTCTTT. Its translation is CASRKSGRTEAFF. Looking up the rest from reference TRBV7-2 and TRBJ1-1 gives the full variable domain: GAGVSQSPSNKVTEKGKDVELRCDPISGHTALYWYRQSLGQGLEFLIYFQGNSAPDKSGLPSDRFSAERTGGSVSTLTIQRTQQEDSAVYLCASRKSGRTEAFFGQGTRLTVV.

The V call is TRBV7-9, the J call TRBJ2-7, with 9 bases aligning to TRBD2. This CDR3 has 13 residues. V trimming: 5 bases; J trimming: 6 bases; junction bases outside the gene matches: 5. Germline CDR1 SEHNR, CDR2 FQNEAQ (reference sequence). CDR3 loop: CASSRIAGAEQYF. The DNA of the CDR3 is TGTGCCAGCAGCCGCATAGCGGGAGCCGAGCAGTACTTC.

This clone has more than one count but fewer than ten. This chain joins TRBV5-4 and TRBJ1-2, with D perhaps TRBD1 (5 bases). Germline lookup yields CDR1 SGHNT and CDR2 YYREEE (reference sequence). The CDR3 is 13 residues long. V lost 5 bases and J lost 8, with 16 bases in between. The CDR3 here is CASRLRGVGGYTF. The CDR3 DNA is TGTGCCAGCAGGTTGCGGGGGGTTGGCGGCTACACCTTC.